This TCR beta chain is from a study of T cell changes during pregnancy in multiple sclerosis. Germline loops: CDR1 GTSNPN, CDR2 SVGIG (reference sequence). Trimming left V 8 bases short and J 1 base short, with 20 bases between. The CDR3 has 15 residues. Measured with immunoSEQ multiplex PCR; TCRdb has only the in-frame clones, and not every one. This table has about 24,000 clones, around nine tenths appearing once. The rearrangement links TRBV30 to TRBJ1-2; the D gene is possibly TRBD1 (6 bases). The clonotype comes from a female donor in good health, enrolled as a control in a pregnancy study. This material consisted of CD4+ T cells from peripheral blood mononuclear cells, taken in the second trimester of pregnancy. CDR3 residues: CASGTSATLNYGYTF. CDR3 DNA sequence: TGTGCCAGCGGGACATCCGCGACTCTTAACTATGGCTACACCTTC.